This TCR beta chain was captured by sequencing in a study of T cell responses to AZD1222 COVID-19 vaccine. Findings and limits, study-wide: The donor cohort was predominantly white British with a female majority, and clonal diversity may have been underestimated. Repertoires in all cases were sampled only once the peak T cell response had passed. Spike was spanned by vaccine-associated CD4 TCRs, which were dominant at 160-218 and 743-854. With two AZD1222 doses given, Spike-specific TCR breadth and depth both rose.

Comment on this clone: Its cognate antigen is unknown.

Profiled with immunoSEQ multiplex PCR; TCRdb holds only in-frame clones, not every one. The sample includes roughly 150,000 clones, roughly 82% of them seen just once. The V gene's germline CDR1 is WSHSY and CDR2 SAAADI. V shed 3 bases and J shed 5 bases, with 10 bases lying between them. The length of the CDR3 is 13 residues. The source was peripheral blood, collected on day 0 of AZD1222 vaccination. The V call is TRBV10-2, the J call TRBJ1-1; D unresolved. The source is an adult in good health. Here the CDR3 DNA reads TGCGCCAGCAGTGATTGGGGAGGGACTGAAGCTTTCTTT. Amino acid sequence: CASSDWGGTEAFF.